A single T cell receptor beta chain is shown here with its context. Its antigen is still unknown. The record originates from a study of T cell responses to AZD1222 COVID-19 vaccine. Overall study: Second-dose intervals near 4 or 12 weeks were combined. Study-wide points: Regions left unmutated in variants are reportedly the target of nearly half of spike-specific TCRs. None of the repertoires were sampled until the peak T cell response had passed. Spike-spanning, vaccine-associated CD4 TCRs were dominant at 160-218 and 743-854.

Germline loops: CDR1 LNHNV, CDR2 YYDKDF (reference sequence). This CDR3 has 13 amino acids. With 0 bases removed from V and 5 bases from J, the gap between germline ends came to 7 bases. Measured with immunoSEQ multiplex PCR; TCRdb has only the in-frame clones, and not every one. The sample lists about 120,000 clones; around 92% were seen once. The rearrangement links TRBV15 to TRBJ2-5; no firm D call. The source of this sequence is an adult in good health. The sequencing used peripheral blood, collected on day 0 of AZD1222 vaccination. CDR3 nucleotides: TGTGCCACCAGCAGAGACCTCAGGGAGACCCAGTACTTC. Translation gives CATSRDLRETQYF.